A selection of T cell receptor beta chains follows, all from one sample in a study of CD8 T cells in ankylosing spondylitis. Via MiXCR, TCRdb re-called the 5' RACE reads, giving one row per CDR3 protein. The data show about 140,000 distinct CDR3 sequences, with roughly 8% seen just once and 7.3% held by the top ten. The sample consisted of synovial fluid, either unsorted or a sorted T cell fraction (not recorded which). These TCRs come from a male donor with ankylosing spondylitis. Both conserved end residues are part of each CDR3. D genes are given only for firm matches. The listing skips clone size in some rows; elsewhere it reads once, few, many or a size class.

v_call	j_call	d_call	clone_size	cdr3_aa	cdr3_nt
TRBV20-1	TRBJ1-2	NA	many	CSAVYQTYGYTF	TGCAGTGCAGTGTATCAGACCTATGGCTACACCTTC
TRBV6-5	TRBJ1-2	NA	few	CASSYSERGNGYTF	TGTGCCAGCAGTTACTCCGAAAGGGGTAATGGCTACACCTTC
TRBV6-7	TRBJ2-7	NA	few	CASRGQGLGEQYF	TGTGCCAGTCGGGGGCAGGGCCTCGGCGAGCAGTACTTC
TRBV24-1	TRBJ2-3	TRBD2	many	CATSDSSGGHTDTQYF	TGTGCCACCAGTGACTCTAGCGGGGGGCACACAGATACGCAGTATTTT
TRBV27	TRBJ1-6	NA	many	CASSFRAPISPLHF	TGTGCCAGCAGTTTCCGAGCCCCTATTTCACCCCTCCACTTT
TRBV20-1	TRBJ1-4	NA	few	CSARDQRSGEKLFF	TGCAGTGCTAGAGATCAACGAAGTGGAGAAAAACTGTTTTTT
TRBV7-2	TRBJ1-5	NA	many	CASSLTASLSGQPQHF	TGTGCCAGCAGCTTAACTGCCTCACTGTCAGGGCAGCCCCAGCATTTT
TRBV11-2	TRBJ1-1	NA	many	CASSLERMNTEAFF	TGTGCCAGCAGCTTAGAGAGGATGAACACTGAAGCTTTCTTT
TRBV19	TRBJ2-6	NA	many	CASSIDARFSGANVLTF	TGTGCCAGTAGTATCGACGCTCGTTTCTCTGGGGCCAACGTCCTGACTTTC
TRBV12-3/TRBV12-4	TRBJ2-7	NA	many	CASSFGDRSSYEQYF	TGTGCCAGCAGTTTTGGGGACCGCAGCTCCTACGAGCAGTACTTC
TRBV18	TRBJ1-1	NA	many	CASSPGVRTEAFF	TGTGCCAGCTCACCAGGGGTTCGAACTGAAGCTTTCTTT
TRBV20-1	TRBJ1-5	NA	few	CSASISVYSNQPQHF	TGCAGTGCTAGTATCTCAGTGTATAGCAATCAGCCCCAGCATTTT
TRBV20-1	TRBJ2-3	NA	few	CSARVLQGSDTQYF	TGCAGTGCTAGAGTTCTACAGGGATCAGATACGCAGTATTTT
TRBV10-3	TRBJ2-1	NA	once	CAISGGSKEQFF	TGTGCCATCAGCGGCGGATCCAAAGAGCAGTTCTTC
TRBV11-2	TRBJ1-5	NA	many	CASSSREGNQPQHF	TGTGCCAGCAGCTCGAGGGAGGGCAATCAGCCCCAGCATTTT
TRBV7-9	TRBJ2-1	NA	NA	CASSSYAGPKRNEQFF	TGTGCCAGCAGCTCCTACGCGGGACCAAAAAGGAATGAGCAGTTCTTC
TRBV20-1	TRBJ1-6	TRBD1	many	CSARMPNRGNSPLHF	TGCAGTGCTAGAATGCCAAACAGGGGTAATTCACCCCTCCACTTT
TRBV6-1	TRBJ1-2	NA	NA	CASVQVEAGDYGYTF	TGTGCCAGCGTACAGGTGGAAGCGGGTGACTATGGCTACACCTTC
TRBV20-1	TRBJ2-5	TRBD2	few	CSARGLGTSGSSQTQYF	TGCAGTGCTAGGGGGCTCGGGACTAGCGGGAGTTCGCAGACCCAGTACTTC
TRBV19	TRBJ1-1	TRBD1	NA	CASIDRGMNTEAFF	TGTGCCAGTATCGACAGGGGGATGAACACTGAAGCTTTCTTT
TRBV5-6	TRBJ1-4	NA	few	CASSPIAASEKLFF	TGTGCCAGCAGCCCAATAGCGGCCTCTGAAAAACTGTTTTTT
TRBV19	TRBJ2-7	TRBD1	few	CASRDRASYEQYF	TGTGCCAGTCGGGACAGGGCCTCCTACGAGCAGTACTTC
TRBV11-2	TRBJ2-7	NA	few	CASSPNGYGEQYF	TGTGCCAGCAGCCCCAATGGGTACGGTGAGCAGTACTTC
TRBV5-1	TRBJ1-4	TRBD1	many	CASSNPGTGNEKLFF	TGCGCCAGCAGCAACCCCGGGACAGGGAATGAAAAACTGTTTTTT
TRBV12-3/TRBV12-4	TRBJ1-2	NA	many	CASSLWVGGYTF	TGTGCCAGCAGTTTATGGGTGGGAGGCTACACCTTC
TRBV21-1	TRBJ2-3	NA	few	CASNASGYTDTQYF	TGTGCCAGCAACGCTAGCGGGTACACAGATACGCAGTATTTT
TRBV18	TRBJ2-7	TRBD1	NA	CASSPLGQGPAYEQYF	TGTGCCAGCTCACCCCTGGGACAGGGGCCCGCCTACGAGCAGTACTTC
TRBV20-1	TRBJ2-3	NA	few	CSAHSSYGLPRRQYF	TGCAGTGCTCACTCCTCATACGGGCTACCAAGACGGCAGTATTTT
TRBV10-3	TRBJ2-1	NA	NA	CAISGLEDTNNEQFF	TGTGCCATCAGTGGCCTCGAGGACACGAACAATGAGCAGTTCTTC
TRBV28	TRBJ1-5	NA	NA	CASSLGGQGDQPQHF	TGTGCCAGCAGTTTGGGAGGGCAGGGTGATCAGCCCCAGCATTTT
TRBV5-6	TRBJ1-2	TRBD1	few	CASSRTGGESSGYTF	TGTGCCAGCAGCCGTACAGGGGGCGAATCCTCTGGCTACACCTTC
TRBV28	TRBJ2-1	TRBD2	NA	CASKKGGLADNEQFF	TGTGCCAGCAAGAAAGGTGGACTAGCGGACAATGAGCAGTTCTTC
TRBV20-1	TRBJ2-3	NA	NA	CSARSLVASTDTQYF	TGCAGTGCTAGATCTCTGGTTGCTAGCACAGATACGCAGTATTTT
TRBV12-3/TRBV12-4	TRBJ2-7	NA	few	CASSLEGGKQYF	TGTGCCAGCAGTTTAGAGGGGGGAAAGCAGTACTTC
TRBV2	TRBJ1-1	TRBD1	many	CASTDRGAGTEAFF	TGTGCCAGCACCGACAGGGGAGCTGGCACTGAAGCTTTCTTT
TRBV7-2	TRBJ1-4	NA	few	CASSSTKGGATNEKLFF	TGTGCCAGCAGCTCAACCAAGGGGGGGGCAACTAATGAAAAACTGTTTTTT
TRBV24-1	TRBJ2-1	TRBD2	many	CATGTSFVYEQFF	TGTGCCACCGGGACTAGTTTTGTCTATGAGCAGTTCTTC
TRBV20-1	TRBJ2-1	NA	many	CSAQTRRGGNEQFF	TGCAGTGCTCAGACCCGTAGGGGGGGCAATGAGCAGTTCTTC
TRBV12-3/TRBV12-4	TRBJ1-2	NA	NA	CASSFGREQGYTF	TGTGCCAGCAGTTTTGGACGGGAACAAGGCTACACCTTC
TRBV29-1	TRBJ1-3	NA	many	CSVAHLNRGSGNTIYF	TGCAGCGTTGCCCACCTAAACAGAGGTTCTGGAAACACCATATATTTT
TRBV4-1	TRBJ2-7	TRBD2	NA	CASSRGLAGESYEQYF	TGCGCCAGCAGCCGGGGACTAGCGGGAGAGTCCTACGAGCAGTACTTC
TRBV29-1	TRBJ1-2	NA	many	CSVAEWDLNYGYTF	TGCAGCGTTGCGGAGTGGGACCTTAACTATGGCTACACCTTC
TRBV12-3/TRBV12-4	TRBJ2-1	NA	NA	CASSLGQVDEQFF	TGTGCCAGCAGTTTAGGGCAGGTTGATGAGCAGTTCTTC
TRBV5-1	TRBJ1-1	NA	many	CASSLGDIDLRTEAFF	TGCGCCAGCAGCTTGGGGGACATCGATCTGCGGACTGAAGCTTTCTTT